Listed below are T cell receptor beta chains from one sample, sequenced in a study of T cell responses to AZD1222 COVID-19 vaccine. Profiled with immunoSEQ multiplex PCR; TCRdb holds only in-frame clones, not every one. The table lists under 150,000 clones, over 85% of them singletons, with 6.5% to 9% in the top ten. The sequencing here drew on peripheral blood, taken on day 0 of AZD1222 vaccination. The receptors were sampled from an adult in good health. CDR3s include the opening cysteine and the closing phenylalanine or tryptophan. The order of the fields is D gene, V gene, clone size, J gene, CDR3 protein, CDR3 DNA. D genes are given only for firm matches. Not all rows give a size; the values are once, few, many and, for expanded clones, a class.

-	TRBV6-5	-	TRBJ2-7	CASSYYGSSYEQYF	TGTGCCAGCAGTTACTACGGGAGCTCCTACGAGCAGTACTTC
TRBD1	TRBV7-9	-	TRBJ2-3	CASSPTGSPRGTDTQYF	TGTGCCAGCAGCCCGACAGGGTCCCCTAGGGGCACAGATACGCAGTATTTT
-	TRBV7-2	-	TRBJ1-2	CASSFPGVGYGYTF	TGTGCCAGCAGCTTCCCGGGAGTGGGCTATGGCTACACCTTC
TRBD2	TRBV7-2	-	TRBJ2-1	CASSLAGLAGTYNEQFF	TGTGCCAGCAGCTTAGCGGGACTAGCGGGGACCTACAATGAGCAGTTCTTC
-	TRBV28	many	TRBJ1-3	CASVSYTGNTIYF	TGTGCCAGCGTTTCCTATACCGGAAACACCATATATTTT
TRBD1	TRBV20-1	-	TRBJ1-1	CSASWTGGYVTEAFF	TGCAGTGCTAGTTGGACAGGGGGATATGTCACTGAAGCTTTCTTT
-	TRBV19	-	TRBJ1-4	CAARDRSNEKLFF	TGTGCCGCCCGCGACAGATCTAATGAAAAACTGTTTTTT
-	TRBV14	-	TRBJ2-1	CASSQRGTRTYNEQFF	TGTGCCAGCAGCCAAAGGGGGACGCGCACCTACAATGAGCAGTTCTTC
-	TRBV6-5	-	TRBJ1-1	CASSYTTGGTEAFF	TGTGCCAGCAGTTACACGACGGGGGGCACTGAAGCTTTCTTT
-	TRBV9	-	TRBJ1-4	CASSGGGHATNEKLFF	TGTGCCAGCAGCGGCGGGGGGCATGCAACTAATGAAAAACTGTTTTTT
-	TRBV30	-	TRBJ1-2	CAWSPGIAGYTF	TGTGCCTGGAGTCCGGGGATTGCGGGCTACACCTTC
TRBD2	TRBV27	-	TRBJ2-7	CASNGLAGTRAYEQYF	TGTGCCAGCAATGGGCTAGCGGGTACTAGGGCCTACGAGCAGTACTTC
-	TRBV28	-	TRBJ1-3	CASTGALSGNTIYF	TGTGCCAGCACCGGGGCCCTCTCTGGAAACACCATATATTTT
-	TRBV29-1	-	TRBJ2-6	CSVFVGANVLTF	TGCAGCGTTTTTGTGGGGGCCAACGTCCTGACTTTC
-	TRBV5-6	once	TRBJ2-4	CASSAPANIQYF	TGTGCCAGCAGCGCCCCCGCGAACATTCAGTACTTC
TRBD1	TRBV18	few	TRBJ2-7	CASSPPGQGWYEQYF	TGTGCCAGCTCACCACCGGGACAGGGTTGGTACGAGCAGTACTTC
-	TRBV2	-	TRBJ1-5	CASTRGNQPQHF	TGTGCCAGCACGAGGGGGAATCAGCCCCAGCATTTT
TRBD1	TRBV6-5	-	TRBJ1-2	CASTKQGAVVGYTF	TGTGCCAGCACCAAACAGGGGGCGGTTGTTGGCTACACCTTC
-	TRBV27	-	TRBJ1-1	CASSYHRLNTEAFF	TGTGCCAGCAGTTATCACAGATTGAACACTGAAGCTTTCTTT
-	TRBV5-4	-	TRBJ1-3	CASSLGYGEGNTIYF	TGTGCCAGCAGCTTGGGATACGGGGAAGGAAACACCATATATTTT
-	TRBV19	-	TRBJ2-5	CASSIGPRLGPSYHQETQYF	TGTGCCAGTAGTATAGGGCCGAGGCTAGGACCTTCATACCACCAAGAGACCCAGTACTTC
TRBD2	TRBV7-3	once	TRBJ2-1	CASSPQRTSGDEQFF	TGTGCCAGCAGCCCTCAAAGGACTAGCGGGGATGAGCAGTTCTTC
-	TRBV19	-	TRBJ1-1	CASSIVVRNTEAFF	TGTGCCAGTAGTATAGTGGTACGGAACACTGAAGCTTTCTTT
-	TRBV14	-	TRBJ2-2	CASSQDVRNTGELFF	TGTGCCAGCAGCCAAGACGTCAGGAACACCGGGGAGCTGTTTTTT
TRBD2	TRBV7-8	-	TRBJ2-1	CASSLGLAGAGEQFF	TGTGCCAGCAGCTTAGGCCTAGCGGGAGCAGGTGAGCAGTTCTTC
-	TRBV2	-	TRBJ2-7	CASSISYEQYF	TGTGCCAGCAGTATCTCCTACGAGCAGTACTTC
TRBD2	TRBV4-1	few	TRBJ2-3	CASSQGGTSSNLDTQYF	TGCGCCAGCAGCCAAGGGGGGACTAGCTCGAACCTAGATACGCAGTATTTT
-	TRBV6-5	few	TRBJ1-2	CAWGRSGSNYGYTF	TGTGCCTGGGGGCGGAGTGGGTCTAACTATGGCTACACCTTC
TRBD1	TRBV11-2	-	TRBJ1-1	CASSPDRGEGTEAFF	TGTGCCAGCAGCCCAGACAGGGGAGAAGGGACTGAAGCTTTCTTT
-	TRBV27	-	TRBJ1-1	CASSPLGNTEAFF	TGTGCCAGCAGTCCCTTGGGGAACACTGAAGCTTTCTTT
TRBD1	TRBV10-3	-	TRBJ2-2	CAISARGPNGELFF	TGTGCCATCAGTGCGAGGGGGCCGAACGGGGAGCTGTTTTTT
TRBD1	TRBV5-1	once	TRBJ1-1	CASSSGQGYTEAFF	TGCGCCAGCAGCTCGGGACAGGGTTATACTGAAGCTTTCTTT
-	TRBV5-4	-	TRBJ2-7	CASSAGHVSYEQYF	TGTGCCAGCAGCGCGGGACATGTCTCCTACGAGCAGTACTTC
-	TRBV3-1/TRBV3-2	-	TRBJ1-2	CASSQQTPGRGQSGYTF	TGTGCCAGCAGCCAACAAACCCCGGGGAGGGGCCAGAGTGGCTACACCTTC
-	TRBV15	few	TRBJ1-4	CATSSGAREVEKLFF	TGTGCCACCAGCAGTGGGGCCAGGGAGGTGGAAAAACTGTTTTTT
TRBD1	TRBV7-9	-	TRBJ1-1	CASSAPPGQRDEAFF	TGTGCCAGCAGCGCCCCCCCGGGACAGAGAGATGAAGCTTTCTTT
-	TRBV7-3	-	TRBJ2-7	CASSLIKGRGTYYEQYF	TGTGCCAGCAGCTTAATAAAGGGGAGGGGGACCTACTACGAGCAGTACTTC
-	TRBV21-1	-	TRBJ1-5	CASTPGGPLNYSNQPQHF	TGTGCCAGCACCCCCGGGGGGCCTCTGAACTATAGCAATCAGCCCCAGCATTTT
TRBD2	TRBV11-2	-	TRBJ2-1	CASSSYFSGRVGNEQFF	TGTGCCAGCAGCTCGTACTTTAGCGGGAGAGTAGGGAATGAGCAGTTCTTC
-	TRBV9	-	TRBJ1-1	CASTKTGDTEAFF	TGTGCCAGCACTAAGACAGGTGACACTGAAGCTTTCTTT
TRBD1	TRBV9	-	TRBJ1-2	CASSVRGRYGYTF	TGTGCCAGCAGCGTCAGGGGGCGGTATGGCTACACCTTC
TRBD1	TRBV29-1	-	TRBJ1-1	CSVDPGQGAGTEAFF	TGCAGCGTTGACCCGGGACAGGGGGCTGGAACTGAAGCTTTCTTT
TRBD1	TRBV6-5	-	TRBJ1-5	CASVLDRGHQPQHF	TGTGCCAGCGTCCTGGACAGGGGCCATCAGCCCCAGCATTTT
TRBD1	TRBV28	-	TRBJ2-3	CASSLFGTGPSTDTQYF	TGTGCCAGCAGTTTATTCGGGACAGGGCCTAGCACAGATACGCAGTATTTT
-	TRBV6-2/TRBV6-3	-	TRBJ2-2	CASSLRFGGELFF	TGTGCCAGCAGCCTCAGGTTCGGCGGGGAGCTGTTTTTT
TRBD2	TRBV7-2	-	TRBJ2-7	CASSPGLAGAREQYF	TGTGCCAGCAGCCCCGGACTAGCGGGAGCTCGCGAGCAGTACTTC
-	TRBV14	few	TRBJ2-1	CASSRTFGLGEQFF	TGTGCCAGCAGCCGGACCTTCGGGCTTGGGGAGCAGTTCTTC
-	TRBV7-2	-	TRBJ1-1	CASSVSGGRTEAFF	TGTGCCAGCAGCGTTAGCGGGGGACGTACTGAAGCTTTCTTT
-	TRBV7-8	-	TRBJ2-3	CASSLEPPGSGPDTQYF	TGTGCCAGCAGCTTAGAACCCCCAGGGTCCGGCCCAGATACGCAGTATTTT
-	TRBV5-1	-	TRBJ1-3	CASATGRSSGNTIYF	TGCGCCAGCGCAACAGGGCGCAGCTCTGGAAACACCATATATTTT
-	TRBV3-1/TRBV3-2	-	TRBJ1-5	CASSQAPHSNQPQHF	TGTGCCAGCAGCCAAGCTCCCCATAGCAATCAGCCCCAGCATTTT
-	TRBV30	few	TRBJ1-2	CAWSVGRNYGYTF	TGTGCCTGGAGTGTCGGCCGAAACTATGGCTACACCTTC
-	TRBV5-6	-	TRBJ1-1	CASSFSIQVEAFF	TGTGCCAGCAGCTTCTCGATACAGGTTGAAGCTTTCTTT
TRBD1	TRBV11-2	-	TRBJ1-1	CASNSGRGGGRLNTEAFF	TGTGCCAGCAACTCGGGGCGAGGGGGCGGCAGACTGAACACTGAAGCTTTCTTT
-	TRBV5-6	-	TRBJ2-1	CASSLGASSYNEQFF	TGTGCCAGCAGCTTGGGGGCGAGCTCCTACAATGAGCAGTTCTTC
-	TRBV19	-	TRBJ1-1	CASRTPVPLNTEAFF	TGTGCCAGTAGGACCCCCGTACCTCTGAACACTGAAGCTTTCTTT
TRBD1	TRBV29-1	-	TRBJ2-7	CSVETGTGYYEQYF	TGCAGCGTTGAAACCGGGACAGGTTACTACGAGCAGTACTTC
-	TRBV19	-	TRBJ2-7	CASSPVSRDEQYF	TGTGCCAGTAGCCCGGTCTCTCGGGACGAGCAGTACTTC
-	TRBV29-1	-	TRBJ1-2	CSVEEDDYGYTF	TGCAGCGTTGAAGAGGACGACTATGGCTACACCTTC